This T cell receptor (beta chain) was found in a study of Ad26.COV2.S vaccination and SARS-CoV-2 variants. The junction had 8 bases not matched to a gene; V was cut back by 4 bases and J by 8 bases. The CDR3 totals 15 residues. The germline gives CDR1 SGHRS, CDR2 YFSETQ. Comments on this clone: Antigen: not known.

The table came from immunoSEQ multiplex PCR; TCRdb's copy has only in-frame clones and leaves some out. The sample gives fewer than 50,000 clones, about 80% of which show up once; around half is in the top ten. Study results and caveats: Total T cell responses may have been underestimated by the TCR breadth and depth analyses. It was found that vaccine and placebo recipients had similar non-spike TCR breadth.

The source was peripheral blood, collected after recovery from COVID-19. The source of this sequence is a human donor who had recovered from COVID-19. The V and J genes are TRBV5-1 and TRBJ2-1, with TRBD2 matching 11 bases. The CDR3 DNA sequence: TGCGCCAGCAGCATAGCGGGAGGGCCCCGCGATGAGCAGTTCTTC. The encoded protein is CASSIAGGPRDEQFF.